This is a list of T cell receptor beta chains from one sample in a study of cytomegalovirus exposure and HLA in healthy donors. Sequenced by immunoSEQ multiplex PCR; TCRdb stores in-frame clones only, minus some. The sample yields approximately 96,000 clones, about 74% seen once. Material for sequencing was PBMCs. All receptors come from a male donor in good health and CMV-seronegative. Both conserved end residues are part of each CDR3. The D gene is left open where the match is weak. Not all rows give a size; the values are once, few, many and, for expanded clones, a class.

NA	TRBV18	TRBD1	TRBJ2-6	TGTGCCAGCTCACCACGGAGGGACAGGGGTGGGGCCAACGTCCTGACTTTC	CASSPRRDRGGANVLTF
NA	TRBV5-1	TRBD1	TRBJ2-7	TGCGCCAGCAGGGGGCCGGGGACAGGGAAAACTTCGGGCTACGAGCAGTACTTC	CASRGPGTGKTSGYEQYF
NA	TRBV4-1	NA	TRBJ2-1	TGCGCCAGCAGCCAAGCGTCTAGGAAGGAGAGCATCTACAATGAGCAGTTCTTC	CASSQASRKESIYNEQFF
NA	TRBV7-8	TRBD1	TRBJ1-2	TGTGCCAGCAGCCGAAGACAGGGAAATAAGGGCTACACCTTC	CASSRRQGNKGYTF
NA	TRBV2	NA	TRBJ2-2	TGTGCCAGCAGTTTACCCGGGACAACGAACACCGGGGAGCTGTTTTTT	CASSLPGTTNTGELFF
NA	TRBV5-1	NA	TRBJ2-7	TGCGCCAGCAGCTTGGGTCTGTACGAGCAGTACTTC	CASSLGLYEQYF
few	TRBV28	TRBD1	TRBJ2-2	TGTGCAACGGGACAGGGAAGCACCGGGGAGCTGTTTTTT	CATGQGSTGELFF
NA	TRBV5-1	TRBD1	TRBJ1-1	TGCGCCAGCAGCCAAGGGACAGGGGGATACACTGAAGCTTTCTTT	CASSQGTGGYTEAFF
NA	TRBV19	TRBD1	TRBJ1-1	TGTGCCAGTAGTATCCCCAACAGGGGTGGGACTGAAGCTTTCTTT	CASSIPNRGGTEAFF
few	TRBV5-6	NA	TRBJ1-1	TGTGCCAGCAGCTCCGGACTGTCTGAAGCTTTCTTT	CASSSGLSEAFF
few	TRBV9	NA	TRBJ2-3	TGTGCCAGCAGCGTAGAGGGGCAAGGAGGGGCAGATACGCAGTATTTT	CASSVEGQGGADTQYF
NA	TRBV6-6	TRBD1	TRBJ2-7	TGTGCCAGCAGTTACTTAGCAGGGGGCTACGAGCAGTACTTC	CASSYLAGGYEQYF
NA	TRBV4-3	TRBD2	TRBJ2-7	TGCGCCAGCAGCCAAGGGGGGACTAGGCAGTACTTC	CASSQGGTRQYF
NA	TRBV5-5	TRBD1	TRBJ1-2	TGTGCCAGCAGCTTGGGGGACAGGACCACTAACTATGGCTACACCTTC	CASSLGDRTTNYGYTF
NA	TRBV5-1	NA	TRBJ1-4	TGCGCCAGCCGTATAACGGCGACAGCCGATGAAAAACTGTTTTTT	CASRITATADEKLFF
NA	TRBV2	TRBD2	TRBJ2-7	TGTGCCAGCAGTGAACACAGCGGGATCTACGAGCAGTACTTC	CASSEHSGIYEQYF
NA	TRBV9	NA	TRBJ1-1	TGTGCCAGCAGCTCCCCCCCTGGTCCAGGGAATAGGTACACTGAAGCTTTCTTT	CASSSPPGPGNRYTEAFF
NA	TRBV9	TRBD2	TRBJ2-3	TGTGCCAGCAGCCCAACCCACGGACTAGCGTCAGGAGATACGCAGTATTTT	CASSPTHGLASGDTQYF
few	TRBV25-1	NA	TRBJ2-7	TGTGCCAGCAGTGATCGTTCGGTTCTTTACGAGCAGTACTTC	CASSDRSVLYEQYF
NA	TRBV10-2	NA	TRBJ2-7	TGCGCCAGCGGTCCCACGGGAGCCTCCTACGAGCAGTACTTC	CASGPTGASYEQYF
NA	TRBV28	NA	TRBJ1-1	TGTGCCAGCAGTTTCCAGGGGTCCGGCACTGAAGCTTTCTTT	CASSFQGSGTEAFF